Sequencing of this T cell receptor beta chain was carried out in a study of OX40 agonist ivuxolimab in advanced cancers. Study-wide context: Patients with prior anti-PD-1, anti-PD-L1 or anti-CTLA-4 therapy were eligible; approximately 37% had some. Findings of the study overall: Not determined was the antigen specificity of the expanded peripheral T cells. Mean expanded clone counts were higher in CD8+ than CD4+ T cells.

Comment on this clone: Its antigen is currently unknown.

Data came from immunoSEQ multiplex PCR; TCRdb stores just in-frame clones and leaves some out. The sample has tens of thousands of clones, 75% to 90% seen once. Deletions cut 2 bases from V and 4 bases from J, with 12 bases between. This CDR3 is 15 amino acids long. In germline, CDR1 is SEHNR, CDR2 FQNEAQ (reference sequence). The genes are TRBV7-9 and TRBJ2-1, with D possibly matching TRBD1 (5 bases). Sequenced here: CD4+ or CD8+ T cells sorted from blood, sampled in a trial of the OX40 agonist ivuxolimab. The origin of this receptor is an adult with an advanced solid tumor such as melanoma, head and neck, liver or kidney cancer. CDR3 DNA: TGTGCCAGCAGCTTACGGTCAGGGCCATACAATGAGCAGTTCTTC. This sequence encodes CASSLRSGPYNEQFF.